The 17 T cell receptor beta chains reported below all come from one sample, sequenced in a study of regulatory T cells in long-lasting Graves disease. Arm-PCR of CDR3 regions and iRepertoire HTBI primers were used to build TCR beta libraries. TCRdb re-derived calls from the multiplex PCR reads in MiXCR, one entry per CDR3 protein. This sample has under 450,000 distinct CDR3 sequences, with about a quarter found just once. Time point described: persistent/refractory GD, antithyroid drugs over 5 years with positive TRAb. RNA extracted from PBMCs served as the sequencing template. Specimen: peripheral blood mononuclear cells (PBMCs), collected when the disease was refractory, from a patient treated with antithyroid drugs. Receptors originate from a female donor with Graves disease.

This clonotype was picked up a small number of times. The V and J genes are TRBV12-3 or TRBV12-4 and TRBJ1-1, with D possibly matching TRBD1 (5 bases). V was clipped by 8 bases and J by 1 base, with 11 bases between them. CDR3 size: 13 residues. CDR3: CASGSQGNTEAFF. DNA for the CDR3: TGTGCCAGCGGGTCTCAGGGGAACACTGAAGCTTTCTTT.

A few counts support this clonotype. This sequence joins TRBV13 and TRBJ2-2, with 11 bases lining up with TRBD2. The CDR3 has 16 amino acids. Germline assignment: CDR1 PRHDT and CDR2 FYEKMQ (reference sequence). Unmatched junction bases numbered 5, after V lost 2 bases and J lost 6 bases. CDR3 sequence reads: CASSLLTSGTAGELFF. The CDR3 DNA sequence: TGTGCCAGCAGCTTATTGACTAGCGGGACCGCCGGGGAGCTGTTTTTT.

At least ten counts were recorded for this clonotype. The chain couples TRBV7-2 to TRBJ2-7; TRBD1 agrees at 11 bases. From germline, CDR1 is SGHTA and CDR2 FQGNSA. The CDR3 covers 14 residues. The V segment lost 4 bases and the J segment 4 bases; nucleotides outside the gene matches: 3. In nucleotides, the CDR3 is TGTGCCAGCAGCTGGGGACAGGGGGTATACGAGCAGTACTTC. Amino acids: CASSWGQGVYEQYF.

The chain joins TRBV28 to TRBJ2-7; TRBD2 matches 12 bases. This CDR3 is 15 amino acids long. Germline V gene sequence: CDR1 MDHEN, CDR2 SYDVKM. After removal of 5 bases from V and 4 bases from J, the junction contained 6 bases not matched to a gene. CDR3 nucleotides: TGTGCCAGCAGTCAGACTAGCGGGAGTGGGTACGAGCAGTACTTC. Translated, it gives CASSQTSGSGYEQYF. The whole variable domain, remainder taken from reference TRBV28 and TRBJ2-7, is DVKVTQSSRYLVKRTGEKVFLECVQDMDHENMFWYRQDPGLGLRLIYFSYDVKMKEKGDIPEGYSVSREKKERFSLILESASTNQTSMYLCASSQTSGSGYEQYFGPGTRLTVT.

The table lists this clonotype with many counts. The chain is built from TRBV3-1 and TRBJ1-4; D is ambiguous. Germline V gene data show CDR1 as LGHDT and CDR2 as YNNKEL (reference sequence). The CDR3 loop spans 17 amino acids. Trimming removed 2 bases from V and 2 bases from J, with 15 bases in between. This CDR3 reads CASSQNNPVVTNEKLFF. As DNA, the CDR3 is TGTGCCAGCAGCCAAAACAACCCGGTTGTGACTAATGAAAAACTGTTTTTT.

This clonotype was observed a handful of times. The chain combines TRBV7-9 with TRBJ1-2; no firm D call. There are 13 residues in the CDR3. V shed 6 bases and J shed 8 bases, with 16 bases lying between them. The germline V gene has CDR1 SEHNR and CDR2 FQNEAQ (reference sequence). The CDR3: CASRRAAGEGYTF. CDR3 nucleotides: TGTGCCAGCAGACGAGCGGCCGGAGAGGGCTACACCTTC.

This clonotype appeared many times. The CDR3 here is CSVEAIAGDYEQYF. The CDR3 nucleotides are TGCAGCGTTGAAGCGATAGCGGGAGACTACGAGCAGTACTTC. The chain is built from TRBV29-1 and TRBJ2-7; 9 bases are shared with TRBD2. CDR3 length: 14 residues. After removal of 1 base from V and 3 bases from J, the junction contained 4 bases not matched to a gene. Germline V gene data show CDR1 as SQVTM and CDR2 as ANQGSEA.

This clonotype was counted many times. This rearrangement joins TRBV20-1 to TRBJ2-5; D ambiguous. Trimming stripped 6 bases from V and 5 bases from J, with 10 bases between. This CDR3 spans 11 amino acids. Looked up from germline, CDR1 is DFQATT and CDR2 is SNEGSKA (reference sequence). The CDR3: CSAQEQETQYF. DNA for the CDR3: TGCAGTGCCCAGGAACAGGAGACCCAGTACTTC.

This clonotype was recorded once. V is TRBV19 and J is TRBJ1-5, with no clear D. CDR3 size: 14 residues. Germline lookup yields CDR1 LNHDA and CDR2 SQIVND (reference sequence). Trimming left V 3 bases short and J 4 bases short, with 10 bases between. The DNA for the CDR3 is TGTGCCAGTAGTATGGAGCACCAGAATCAGCCCCAGCATTTT. Amino acids: CASSMEHQNQPQHF.

This clonotype was observed many times. This chain joins TRBV6-2 or TRBV6-3 and TRBJ2-7; D is possibly TRBD2 (5 bases). Trimming removed 0 bases from V and 6 bases from J, with 12 bases in between. The CDR3 is made up of 14 amino acids. Germline-derived CDR1 and CDR2 are MNHEY and SVGEGT. CDR3 protein: CASSYSVGEGEQYF. The CDR3 nucleotides are TGTGCCAGCAGTTACTCGGTCGGGGAAGGCGAGCAGTACTTC.

In its sample, this clonotype was seen many times. The genes are TRBV28 and TRBJ1-1; 9 bases are shared with TRBD1. The CDR3 covers 14 residues. Germline lookup yields CDR1 MDHEN and CDR2 SYDVKM. Trimming cost V 5 bases and J 5 bases; bases outside gene matches: 6. CDR3 loop: CASSGQGPGTEAFF. CDR3 bases: TGTGCCAGCAGTGGACAGGGGCCGGGGACTGAAGCTTTCTTT.

This clonotype has ten or more counts. V and J are TRBV30 and TRBJ1-2, with 12 positions matching TRBD1. The ends lost 3 bases at V and 7 bases at J; junction bases unmatched: 9. The CDR3 is 15 amino acids. CDR1 is GTSNPN and CDR2 is SVGIG in the germline V gene (reference sequence). For the CDR3, the DNA is TGTGCCTGGAGACTGGGGACAGGGGGCGTCGGTGGCTACACCTTC. Encoded protein: CAWRLGTGGVGGYTF.

The rearrangement links TRBV19 to TRBJ2-2; no reliable D call. V was clipped by 5 bases and J by 8 bases, with 9 bases between them. CDR1 is LNHDA, CDR2 SQIVND, per germline (reference sequence). The CDR3 covers 12 residues. The CDR3 sequence: CASSLAKGELFF. DNA of the CDR3: TGTGCCAGTAGTCTCGCCAAGGGGGAGCTGTTTTTT.

The chain is built from TRBV2 and TRBJ2-5, with D perhaps being TRBD1 or TRBD2 (5 bases each). Per germline, CDR1 SNHLY and CDR2 FYNNEI. Trimming removed 8 bases at V and 1 base at J, with 11 bases between. This CDR3 has 13 residues. The DNA for the CDR3 is TGTGCCAGCGGTACCGGGACCCAAGAGACCCAGTACTTC. It encodes CASGTGTQETQYF.

The chain combines TRBV25-1 with TRBJ1-1; D ambiguous. V was clipped by 5 bases and J by 1 base, with 8 bases between them. Germline V gene data show CDR1 as MGHDK and CDR2 as SYGVNS. The CDR3 length is 13 residues. The CDR3 DNA is TGTGCCAGCAGTCCTTGGAGGAACACTGAAGCTTTCTTT. Translating it yields CASSPWRNTEAFF.

This clonotype was picked up many times. The J gene is TRBJ1-2, the V gene TRBV6-2 or TRBV6-3; a possible D gene is TRBD1 (6 bases). The V and J ends lost 2 bases and 5 bases respectively, with 15 bases between them. The CDR3 length is 15 residues. Germline V gives CDR1 MNHEY, CDR2 SVGEGT. CDR3 nucleotide sequence: TGTGCCAGCAGTTACGATCCAGGGGAGGAATATGGCTACACCTTC. It translates to CASSYDPGEEYGYTF.

This clonotype was picked up a small number of times. V and J are TRBV12-3 or TRBV12-4 and TRBJ1-1; D is undetermined. This CDR3 contains 13 residues. Between the trimmed V and J ends, which lost 3 bases and 4 bases, there was a span of 9 bases. The CDR3 sequence is CASSFGKFTEAFF. The DNA of the CDR3 is TGTGCCAGCAGTTTCGGCAAATTCACTGAAGCTTTCTTT.